The clone carrying this T cell receptor beta chain was detected only a few times. The junction does not match germline at one end; this may be a read error. Germline lookup yields CDR1 DFQATT and CDR2 SNEGSKA (reference sequence). The CDR3 totals 15 residues. This sample is part of a study of T cells in Graves' hyperthyroidism and ophthalmopathy. From RNA transcripts, TCR beta CDR3 regions were amplified. An initial round of RT-PCR targeting the TCR CDR3 relied on the HTBI primer set. MiXCR was run by TCRdb on the multiplex PCR reads, yielding one entry per CDR3 protein. Among 300,000 to 500,000 distinct CDR3 sequences listed, 11% to 15% were seen once.

The chain carries TRBV20-1 and TRBJ2-4, with 9 positions matching TRBD2. The receptor was isolated from a man aged 50 or older with Graves' ophthalmopathy. Source material: blood. The CDR3 loop reads CSARGLSGSKNTQYF. The CDR3 region has the DNA TGCAGTGCTAGGGGGCTTAGCGGGAGTAAGAACACTCAGTACTTC.